This TCR beta chain is drawn from a study of cytomegalovirus exposure and HLA in healthy donors. Study-wide results and caveats: From TCR beta sequences, most subjects' HLA-A and HLA-B alleles were reportedly predicted accurately.

In regard to this clone: Its antigen is unknown.

This CDR3 contains 16 residues. CDR1 is GTSNPN, CDR2 SVGIG, per germline (reference sequence). The V segment lost 0 bases and the J segment 4 bases; nucleotides outside the gene matches: 6. PCR involved 60 Vbeta and 13 Jbeta primers. Data came from immunoSEQ multiplex PCR; TCRdb stores just in-frame clones and leaves some out. The sample consists of around 150,000 clones, roughly 79% of them appearing once. This chain connects TRBV30 to TRBJ2-1, with 10 bases lining up with TRBD2. Sequenced input: PBMCs. This sequence was found in a male donor in good health and CMV-seronegative. The CDR3 DNA reads as TGTGCCTGGAGTGTACGGGGACTAGCGTCGTACAATGAGCAGTTCTTC. This encodes CAWSVRGLASYNEQFF.